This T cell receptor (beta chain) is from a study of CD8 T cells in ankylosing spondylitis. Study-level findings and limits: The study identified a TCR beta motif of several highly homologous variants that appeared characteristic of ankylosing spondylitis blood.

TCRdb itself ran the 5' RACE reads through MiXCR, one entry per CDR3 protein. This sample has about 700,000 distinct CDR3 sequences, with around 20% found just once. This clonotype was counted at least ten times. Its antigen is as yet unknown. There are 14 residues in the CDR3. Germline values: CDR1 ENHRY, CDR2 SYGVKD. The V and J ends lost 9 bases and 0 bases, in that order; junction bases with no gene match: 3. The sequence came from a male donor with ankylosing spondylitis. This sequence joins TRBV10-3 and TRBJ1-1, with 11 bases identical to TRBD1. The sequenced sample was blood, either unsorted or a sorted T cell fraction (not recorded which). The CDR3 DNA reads TGTGCCATTCGGACAGGGGGCATGAACACTGAAGCTTTCTTT. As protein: CAIRTGGMNTEAFF.